These T cell receptor beta chains were read from a single sample in a study of cytomegalovirus exposure and HLA in healthy donors. The repertoire was sequenced with immunoSEQ multiplex PCR; TCRdb's copy has only in-frame clones and lacks some. This sample yields some 170,000 clones, of which 70% to 80% are seen a single time; around 1.3% belongs to the top ten. The sequenced sample was PBMCs. The receptors were gathered from a woman aged 45-60 years in good health and CMV-seronegative. Both conserved end residues are part of each CDR3. The D gene is left open where the match is weak. The size of a clone is reported for some rows only, either as once, few or many, or as a class for expanded clones.

d_gene,j_gene,abundance,v_gene,CDR3aa,CDR3nt
TRBD1,TRBJ1-3,.,TRBV18,CASSLLQGDSGNTIYF,TGTGCCAGCTCACTCCTGCAGGGGGACTCTGGAAACACCATATATTTT
TRBD1,TRBJ2-3,.,TRBV7-2,CASTRTGPDTQYF,TGTGCCAGCACCAGGACAGGTCCAGATACGCAGTATTTT
TRBD1,TRBJ2-7,.,TRBV2,CASTRDRGRYEQYF,TGTGCCAGCACCCGGGACAGGGGCCGCTACGAGCAGTACTTC
TRBD1,TRBJ2-7,.,TRBV18,CASSNGQGAHEQYF,TGTGCCAGCTCAAACGGACAGGGCGCTCACGAGCAGTACTTC
.,TRBJ2-7,.,TRBV5-6,CASSYSGTSEQYF,TGTGCCAGCAGCTATTCCGGGACTTCCGAGCAGTACTTC
TRBD1,TRBJ2-7,.,TRBV28,CASSLRDRGRREQYF,TGTGCCAGCAGCCTCCGGGACAGGGGCAGGCGCGAGCAGTACTTC
.,TRBJ1-2,.,TRBV18,CASSHTTNYGYTF,TGTGCCAGCTCACACACGACTAACTATGGCTACACCTTC
TRBD1,TRBJ1-1,.,TRBV29-1,CSVEFLGTGAFWANEAFF,TGCAGCGTTGAGTTTCTGGGGACAGGGGCGTTTTGGGCTAATGAAGCTTTCTTT
.,TRBJ1-1,.,TRBV7-9,CASSPDWNTEAFF,TGTGCCAGCAGCCCGGACTGGAACACTGAAGCTTTCTTT
.,TRBJ1-6,.,TRBV28,CASSLERAIGNSPLHF,TGTGCCAGCAGTTTGGAGAGGGCCATTGGGAATTCACCCCTCCACTTT
TRBD1,TRBJ2-7,.,TRBV5-1,CASSLGIGTGGSYEQYF,TGCGCCAGCAGCTTGGGTATCGGGACAGGGGGGAGCTACGAGCAGTACTTC
.,TRBJ1-6,few,TRBV4-2,CASSQDRSAAGSPLHF,TGTGCCAGCAGCCAAGATCGGAGTGCTGCGGGTTCACCCCTCCACTTT
.,TRBJ2-1,.,TRBV25-1,CASSPHGINYNEQFF,TGTGCCAGCAGCCCACACGGGATAAACTACAATGAGCAGTTCTTC
.,TRBJ2-1,.,TRBV29-1,CSIYRVSSYNEQFF,TGCAGCATTTACAGGGTGAGCTCCTACAATGAGCAGTTCTTC
.,TRBJ2-7,.,TRBV5-1,CASSLGAGPSYEQYF,TGCGCCAGCAGCTTGGGGGCGGGTCCGAGCTACGAGCAGTACTTC
TRBD1,TRBJ1-2,.,TRBV18,CASSPDRGQSYGYTF,TGTGCCAGCTCACCAGACAGGGGGCAATCCTATGGCTACACCTTC
.,TRBJ2-2,.,TRBV28,CASSSSQSGSLFAGELFF,TGTGCCAGCAGTTCCAGCCAGTCAGGGTCCCTTTTTGCCGGGGAGCTGTTTTTT
TRBD1,TRBJ2-2,.,TRBV7-3,CASSPRRTGGNTGELFF,TGTGCCAGCAGCCCCCGACGGACAGGGGGGAACACCGGGGAGCTGTTTTTT
TRBD1,TRBJ1-4,.,TRBV7-9,CASSVGQGRAATNEKLFF,TGTGCCAGCAGCGTAGGACAGGGAAGGGCCGCAACTAATGAAAAACTGTTTTTT
TRBD1,TRBJ1-6,.,TRBV27,CASTYSGSLNRGLPDSPLHF,TGTGCCAGCACCTACTCGGGCAGCTTGAACAGGGGGCTTCCCGATTCACCCCTCCACTTT
.,TRBJ1-2,.,TRBV7-2,CASSLTLDRMMDYGYTF,TGTGCCAGCAGCTTAACCTTAGACAGGATGATGGACTATGGCTACACCTTC
.,TRBJ2-1,.,TRBV11-3,CASSLDSSYNEQFF,TGTGCCAGCAGCTTGGACAGCTCCTACAATGAGCAGTTCTTC
.,TRBJ2-7,.,TRBV6-1,CASSERTYEQYF,TGTGCCAGCAGTGAAAGAACCTACGAGCAGTACTTC
.,TRBJ1-1,few,TRBV5-1,CASRLQGNTEAFF,TGCGCCAGTCGCTTACAGGGGAACACTGAAGCTTTCTTT
TRBD1,TRBJ2-1,.,TRBV27,CASSLDRAGTNEQFF,TGTGCCAGCAGTTTGGACAGGGCTGGGACAAATGAGCAGTTCTTC
TRBD1,TRBJ1-1,few,TRBV28,CASLRGTGGTEAFF,TGTGCCAGCCTTAGGGGGACAGGGGGCACTGAAGCTTTCTTT
TRBD1,TRBJ2-5,.,TRBV14,CASSRTGWETQYF,TGTGCCAGCAGCCGGACAGGGTGGGAGACCCAGTACTTC
.,TRBJ2-1,.,TRBV2,CATDTTGNNEQFF,TGTGCCACCGATACTACAGGGAACAATGAGCAGTTCTTC
.,TRBJ1-2,.,TRBV28,CASSIRGGWDGYTF,TGTGCCAGCAGTATTAGGGGGGGCTGGGATGGCTACACCTTC
TRBD2,TRBJ2-5,.,TRBV28,CASSRRGVPETQYF,TGTGCCAGCAGCCGGCGGGGGGTCCCGGAGACCCAGTACTTC
.,TRBJ2-2,.,TRBV5-1,CASSGEGPPYGELFF,TGCGCCAGCAGCGGCGAGGGTCCTCCGTACGGGGAGCTGTTTTTT
TRBD2,TRBJ2-7,.,TRBV11-3,CASSFGGAFTEQYF,TGTGCCAGCAGCTTCGGGGGGGCGTTTACCGAGCAGTACTTC
.,TRBJ2-7,.,TRBV4-3,CASSQDLAMGPLYEQYF,TGCGCCAGCAGCCAAGATCTCGCGATGGGGCCCCTCTACGAGCAGTACTTC
TRBD2,TRBJ2-1,.,TRBV5-1,CASSLVGGLLSYNEQFF,TGCGCCAGCAGCTTGGTGGGAGGGTTACTATCCTACAATGAGCAGTTCTTC
.,TRBJ2-1,.,TRBV27,CASSLTRGSYNEQFF,TGTGCCAGCAGTCTCACCCGGGGCTCCTACAATGAGCAGTTCTTC
TRBD1,TRBJ1-2,.,TRBV30,CASTGKNGYTF,TGTGCCTCGACAGGGAAAAATGGCTACACCTTC
TRBD2,TRBJ2-3,.,TRBV18,CASSPPTSGTDTQYF,TGTGCCAGCTCACCACCTACTAGCGGCACAGATACGCAGTATTTT
.,TRBJ1-2,once,TRBV5-1,CASSFEGLVGYTF,TGCGCCAGCAGCTTCGAGGGTTTAGTAGGCTACACCTTC
TRBD1,TRBJ1-5,.,TRBV5-1,CASSPDRDQPQHF,TGCGCCAGCAGCCCTGACAGGGATCAGCCCCAGCATTTT
.,TRBJ2-7,.,TRBV27,CASSLSPAVAGWVGEQYF,TGTGCCAGCAGTTTATCCCCCGCCGTGGCGGGATGGGTAGGCGAGCAGTACTTC
TRBD1,TRBJ2-5,.,TRBV18,CASSPRQGEQQYF,TGTGCCAGCTCACCGAGACAGGGGGAGCAGCAGTACTTC
.,TRBJ2-1,.,TRBV7-9,CASSFGGGLNEQFF,TGTGCCAGCAGCTTTGGGGGCGGGCTCAATGAGCAGTTCTTC
TRBD1,TRBJ2-7,.,TRBV5-6,CASSLAGTGGYEQYF,TGTGCCAGCAGCTTGGCGGGGACAGGGGGGTACGAGCAGTACTTC
.,TRBJ2-7,.,TRBV7-2,CASSLIKYEQYF,TGTGCCAGCAGCTTAATAAAATACGAGCAGTACTTC
TRBD1,TRBJ1-5,.,TRBV18,CASSLQGDQPQHF,TGTGCCAGCTCACTTCAGGGGGACCAGCCCCAGCATTTT
TRBD1,TRBJ2-7,.,TRBV29-1,CSATDRVYEQYF,TGCAGCGCTACGGACAGGGTATACGAGCAGTACTTC
.,TRBJ2-1,.,TRBV12-5,CASGLGVGGEQFF,TGTGCTAGTGGTTTGGGTGTCGGGGGAGAGCAGTTCTTC
.,TRBJ1-1,.,TRBV6-5,CASSYSKEPGAFF,TGTGCCAGCAGTTACTCGAAAGAACCCGGGGCTTTCTTT
.,TRBJ2-7,.,TRBV4-1,CASSQNTVLAYEQYF,TGCGCCAGCAGCCAAAATACAGTACTTGCCTACGAGCAGTACTTC
.,TRBJ2-4,.,TRBV6-4,CASSDTTTGKNIQYF,TGTGCCAGCAGTGATACGACAACCGGCAAAAACATTCAGTACTTC
.,TRBJ2-3,.,TRBV4-1,CASSQAPDTSRTDTQYF,TGCGCCAGCAGCCAAGCCCCGGACACGTCGCGCACAGATACGCAGTATTTT
TRBD1,TRBJ2-2,.,TRBV11-2,CASSYYRGRNTGELFF,TGTGCCAGCAGCTACTACAGGGGGCGAAACACCGGGGAGCTGTTTTTT
.,TRBJ1-3,.,TRBV29-1,CSVLTATSGNTIYF,TGCAGCGTGCTGACAGCAACCTCTGGAAACACCATATATTTT